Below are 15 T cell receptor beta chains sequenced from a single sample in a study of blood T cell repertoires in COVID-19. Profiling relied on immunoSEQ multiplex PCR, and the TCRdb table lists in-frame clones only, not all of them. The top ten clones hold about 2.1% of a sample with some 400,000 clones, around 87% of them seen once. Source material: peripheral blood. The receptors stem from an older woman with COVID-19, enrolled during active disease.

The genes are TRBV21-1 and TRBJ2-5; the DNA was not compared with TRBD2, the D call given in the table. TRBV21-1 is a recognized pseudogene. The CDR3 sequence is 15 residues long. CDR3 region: CASSGCPQGGETQYF. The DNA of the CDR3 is TGTGCCAGCAGTGGCTGCCCTCAGGGAGGAGAGACCCAGTACTTC.

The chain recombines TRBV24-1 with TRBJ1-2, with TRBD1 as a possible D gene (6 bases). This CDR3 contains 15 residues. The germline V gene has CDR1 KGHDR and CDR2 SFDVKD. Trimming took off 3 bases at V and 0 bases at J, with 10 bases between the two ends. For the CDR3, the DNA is TGTGCCACCAGTGATAACAGGGCGACTAACTATGGCTACACCTTC. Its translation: CATSDNRATNYGYTF.

This CDR3 is CASSLTTVQETQYF. For the CDR3, the DNA is TGTGCCAGCTCACTTACGACAGTTCAAGAGACCCAGTACTTC. V gene TRBV18 combines with J gene TRBJ2-5, with D possibly matching TRBD1 (5 bases). The V and J ends lost 4 bases and 2 bases respectively, with 11 bases between them. Germline V CDR1 and CDR2: KGHSH, LQKENI. The length of the CDR3 is 14 residues.

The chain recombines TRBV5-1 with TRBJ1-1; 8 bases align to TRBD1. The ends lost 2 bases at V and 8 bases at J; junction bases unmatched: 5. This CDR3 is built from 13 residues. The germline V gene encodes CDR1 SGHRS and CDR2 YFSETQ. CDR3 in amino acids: CASSFDRGWEAFF. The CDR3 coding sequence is TGCGCCAGCAGCTTTGACAGGGGCTGGGAAGCTTTCTTT.

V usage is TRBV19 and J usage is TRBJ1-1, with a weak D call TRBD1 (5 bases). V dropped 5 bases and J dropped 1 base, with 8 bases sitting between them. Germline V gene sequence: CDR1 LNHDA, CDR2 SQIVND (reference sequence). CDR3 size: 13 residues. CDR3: CASSVQENTEAFF. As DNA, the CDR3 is TGTGCCAGTAGTGTACAGGAGAACACTGAAGCTTTCTTT.

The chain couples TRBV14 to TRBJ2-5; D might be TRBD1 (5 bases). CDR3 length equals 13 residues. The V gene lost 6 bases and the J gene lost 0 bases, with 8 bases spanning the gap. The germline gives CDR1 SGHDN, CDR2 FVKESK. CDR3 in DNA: TGTGCCAGCAGTCGGACAAACCAAGAGACCCAGTACTTC. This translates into CASSRTNQETQYF.

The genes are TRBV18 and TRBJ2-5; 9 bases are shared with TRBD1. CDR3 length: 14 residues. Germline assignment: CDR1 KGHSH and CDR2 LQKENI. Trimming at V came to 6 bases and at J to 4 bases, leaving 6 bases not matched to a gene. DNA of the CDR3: TGTGCCAGCTCGTGGACAGGGGCGGGAGAGACCCAGTACTTC. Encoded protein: CASSWTGAGETQYF.

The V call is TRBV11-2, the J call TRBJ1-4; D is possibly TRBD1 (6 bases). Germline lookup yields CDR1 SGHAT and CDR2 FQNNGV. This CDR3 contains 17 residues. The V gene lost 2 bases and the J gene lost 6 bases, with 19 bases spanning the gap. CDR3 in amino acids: CASSLPSWTAGYEKLFF. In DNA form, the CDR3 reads TGTGCCAGCAGCTTACCCTCCTGGACAGCCGGGTATGAAAAACTGTTTTTT.

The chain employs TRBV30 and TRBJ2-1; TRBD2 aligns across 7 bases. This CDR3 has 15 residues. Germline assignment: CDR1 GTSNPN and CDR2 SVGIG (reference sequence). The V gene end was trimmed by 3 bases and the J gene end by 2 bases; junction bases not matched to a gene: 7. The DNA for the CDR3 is TGTGCCTGGAGGCCAAGGCGGGGGACCTACAATGAGCAGTTCTTC. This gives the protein CAWRPRRGTYNEQFF.

Written as DNA, the CDR3 is TGTGCCAGCAGCATCTACGCTCCCCGGGGGTCAGATACGCAGTATTTT. Translation gives CASSIYAPRGSDTQYF. This chain joins TRBV7-3 and TRBJ2-3, with D perhaps matching TRBD2 (6 bases). Per the germline V gene, CDR1 is SGHTA and CDR2 is FQGTGA. The CDR3 totals 16 residues. Trimming took off 5 bases at V and 4 bases at J, with 19 bases between the two ends.

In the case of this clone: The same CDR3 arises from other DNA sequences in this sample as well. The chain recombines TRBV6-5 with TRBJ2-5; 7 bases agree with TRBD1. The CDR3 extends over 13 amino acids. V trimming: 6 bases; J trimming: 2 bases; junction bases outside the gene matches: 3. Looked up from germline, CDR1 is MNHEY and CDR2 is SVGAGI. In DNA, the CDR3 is TGTGCCAGCAGCCTCAGGGGGCAAGAGACCCAGTACTTC. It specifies CASSLRGQETQYF.

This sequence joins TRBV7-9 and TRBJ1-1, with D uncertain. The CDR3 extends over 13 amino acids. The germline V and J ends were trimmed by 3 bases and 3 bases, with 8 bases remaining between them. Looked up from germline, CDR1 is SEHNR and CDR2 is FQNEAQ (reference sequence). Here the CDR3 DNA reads TGTGCCAGCAGCTTCATGGGCGACACTGAAGCTTTCTTT. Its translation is CASSFMGDTEAFF.

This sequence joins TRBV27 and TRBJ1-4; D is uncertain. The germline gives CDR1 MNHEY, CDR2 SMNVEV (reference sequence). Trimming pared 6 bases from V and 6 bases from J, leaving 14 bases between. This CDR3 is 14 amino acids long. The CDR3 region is CASRRPGGDEKLFF. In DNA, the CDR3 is TGTGCCAGCAGAAGACCAGGCGGGGATGAAAAACTGTTTTTT.

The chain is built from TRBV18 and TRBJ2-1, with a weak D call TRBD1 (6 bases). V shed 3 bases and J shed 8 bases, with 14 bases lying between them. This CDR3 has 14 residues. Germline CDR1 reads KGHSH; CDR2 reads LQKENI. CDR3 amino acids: CASSPPGHRDEQFF. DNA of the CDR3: TGTGCCAGCTCACCTCCGGGACACCGGGATGAGCAGTTCTTC. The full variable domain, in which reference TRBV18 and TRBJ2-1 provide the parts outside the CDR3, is NAGVMQNPRHLVRRRGQEARLRCSPMKGHSHVYWYRQLPEEGLKFMVYLQKENIIDESGMPKERFSAEFPKEGPSILRIQQVVRGDSAAYFCASSPPGHRDEQFFGPGTRLTVL.

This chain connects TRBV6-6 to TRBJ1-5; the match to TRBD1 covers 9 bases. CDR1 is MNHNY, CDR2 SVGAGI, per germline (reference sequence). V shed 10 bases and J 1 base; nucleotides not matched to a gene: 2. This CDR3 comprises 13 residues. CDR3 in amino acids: CATGQGSNQPQHF. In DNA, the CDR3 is TGTGCCACGGGACAGGGAAGCAATCAGCCCCAGCATTTT.